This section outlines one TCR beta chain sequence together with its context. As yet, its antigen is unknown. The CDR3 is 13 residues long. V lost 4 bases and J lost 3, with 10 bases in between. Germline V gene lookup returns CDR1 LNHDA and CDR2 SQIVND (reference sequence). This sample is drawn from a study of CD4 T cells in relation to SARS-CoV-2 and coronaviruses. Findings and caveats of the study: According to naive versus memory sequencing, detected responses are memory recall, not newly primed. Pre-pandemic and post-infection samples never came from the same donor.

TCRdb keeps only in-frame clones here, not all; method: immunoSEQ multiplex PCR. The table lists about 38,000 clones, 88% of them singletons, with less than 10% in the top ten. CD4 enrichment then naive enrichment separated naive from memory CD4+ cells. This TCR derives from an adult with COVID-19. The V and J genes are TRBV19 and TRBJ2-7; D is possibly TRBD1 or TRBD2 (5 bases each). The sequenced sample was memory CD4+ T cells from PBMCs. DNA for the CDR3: TGTGCCAGTAGTACCCGGGACCACTACGAGCAGTACTTC. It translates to CASSTRDHYEQYF.